This T cell receptor beta chain was observed in a study of CD8+CD57+ T cells in acquired aplastic anemia. About the research overall: Around 3.5 ug was the average amount of DNA from sorted CD4+ and CD8+ cells.

CDR3 length: 12 amino acids. Germline CDR1 is SGHRS and CDR2 is YFSETQ. Trimming cost V 3 bases and J 5 bases, with 8 bases left between them. Profiling that covered TCR beta VDJ and CDR3 relied on genomic DNA as its template. A single record per CDR3 protein comes from TCRdb applying MiXCR to the reads. The table has a few hundred thousand distinct CDR3 sequences, 56% seen once; the top ten hold roughly 1.2%. Previously, flow cytometry had revealed CD8+CD57+ cell expansion in the patients chosen for sequencing. Each patient carried a diagnosis of severe acquired aplastic anemia. Patients were treatment-naive when blood was sampled. This clonotype was counted many times.

This clonotype originated in a human donor with aplastic anemia. The chain couples TRBV5-1 to TRBJ2-5; possible D gene TRBD2, 6 bases. Sequencing was performed on sorted CD4+, CD8+, or CD8+CD57+ T cells (not recorded which) from PBMCs. The CDR3 here is CASSSRGETQYF. In nucleotides, the CDR3 is TGCGCCAGCAGCTCGCGGGGCGAGACCCAGTACTTC.